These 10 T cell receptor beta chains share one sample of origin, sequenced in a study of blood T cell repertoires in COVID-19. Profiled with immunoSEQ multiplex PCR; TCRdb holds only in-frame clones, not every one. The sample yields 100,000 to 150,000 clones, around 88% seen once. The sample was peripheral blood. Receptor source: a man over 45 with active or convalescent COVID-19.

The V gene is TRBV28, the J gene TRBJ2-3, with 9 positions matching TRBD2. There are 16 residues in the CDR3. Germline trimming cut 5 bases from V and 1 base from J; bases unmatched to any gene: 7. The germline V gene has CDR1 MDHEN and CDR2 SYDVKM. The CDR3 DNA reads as TGTGCCAGCAGTCCCACTAGCGGGTGGGGCACAGATACGCAGTATTTT. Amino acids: CASSPTSGWGTDTQYF. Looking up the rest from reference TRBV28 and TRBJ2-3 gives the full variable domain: DVKVTQSSRYLVKRTGEKVFLECVQDMDHENMFWYRQDPGLGLRLIYFSYDVKMKEKGDIPEGYSVSREKKERFSLILESASTNQTSMYLCASSPTSGWGTDTQYFGPGTRLTVL.

CDR3 region: CAISESTGGVETQYF. For the CDR3, the DNA is TGTGCCATCAGTGAGTCGACAGGGGGAGTTGAGACCCAGTACTTC. The chain uses TRBV10-3 and TRBJ2-5; TRBD1 matches 9 bases. Per germline, CDR1 ENHRY and CDR2 SYGVKD. With 0 bases clipped from V and 5 bases from J, the junction kept 4 bases outside the gene matches. This CDR3 is 15 amino acids long.

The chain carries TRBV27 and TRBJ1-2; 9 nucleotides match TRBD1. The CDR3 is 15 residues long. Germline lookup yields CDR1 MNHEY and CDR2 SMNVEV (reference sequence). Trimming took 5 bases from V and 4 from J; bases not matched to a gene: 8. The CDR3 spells CASSPQGAPTYGYTF. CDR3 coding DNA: TGTGCCAGCAGTCCACAGGGGGCCCCTACCTATGGCTACACCTTC.

For the CDR3, the DNA is TGTGCCAGTAGTTCAAGGCAGGGGGCAAGAGATACGCAGTATTTT. This codes for CASSSRQGARDTQYF. The chain has TRBV19 and TRBJ2-3, with TRBD1 identical over 8 bases. The J segment lost 5 bases and the V segment lost 5 bases, leaving 9 bases of the junction unmatched. Germline V lookup: CDR1 LNHDA, CDR2 SQIVND (reference sequence). This CDR3 contains 15 residues.

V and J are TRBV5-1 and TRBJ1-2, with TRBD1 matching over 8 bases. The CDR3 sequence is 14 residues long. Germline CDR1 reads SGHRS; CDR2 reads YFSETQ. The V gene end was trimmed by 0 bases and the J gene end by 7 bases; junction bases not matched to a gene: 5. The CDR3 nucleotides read TGCGCCAGCAGCTTGGTGCAGGGGGCAAGTGGCTACACCTTC. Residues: CASSLVQGASGYTF.

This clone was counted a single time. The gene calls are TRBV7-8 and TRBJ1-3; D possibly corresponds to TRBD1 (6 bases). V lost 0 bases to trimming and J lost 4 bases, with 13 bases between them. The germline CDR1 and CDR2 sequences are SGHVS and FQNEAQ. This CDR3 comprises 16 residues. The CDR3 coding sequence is TGTGCCAGCAGCTTAGCCATCCAGGGGCTCGGAAACACCATATATTTT. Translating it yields CASSLAIQGLGNTIYF. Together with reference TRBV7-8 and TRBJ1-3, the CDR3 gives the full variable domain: GAGVSQSPRYKVAKRGQDVALRCDPISGHVSLFWYQQALGQGPEFLTYFQNEAQLDKSGLPSDRFFAERPEGSVSTLKIQRTQQEDSAVYLCASSLAIQGLGNTIYFGEGSWLTVV.

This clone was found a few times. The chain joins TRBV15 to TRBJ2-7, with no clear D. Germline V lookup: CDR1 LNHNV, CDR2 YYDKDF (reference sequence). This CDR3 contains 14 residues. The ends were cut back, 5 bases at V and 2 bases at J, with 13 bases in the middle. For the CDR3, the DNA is TGTGCCACCAGCGGCGGAAGTGGAGCCTACGAGCAGTACTTC. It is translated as CATSGGSGAYEQYF.

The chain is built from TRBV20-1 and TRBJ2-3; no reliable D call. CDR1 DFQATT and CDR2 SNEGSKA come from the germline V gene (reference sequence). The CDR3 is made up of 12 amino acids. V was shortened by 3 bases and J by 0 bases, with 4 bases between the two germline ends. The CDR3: CSASSSTDTQYF. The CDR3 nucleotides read TGCAGTGCTAGTTCTAGCACAGATACGCAGTATTTT.

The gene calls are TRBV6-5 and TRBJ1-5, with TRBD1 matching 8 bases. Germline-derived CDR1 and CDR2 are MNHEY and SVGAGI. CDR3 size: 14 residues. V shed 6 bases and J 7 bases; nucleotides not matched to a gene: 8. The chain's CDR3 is CASRETGVVQPQHF. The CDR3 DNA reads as TGTGCCAGCAGGGAGACAGGGGTCGTCCAGCCCCAGCATTTT.

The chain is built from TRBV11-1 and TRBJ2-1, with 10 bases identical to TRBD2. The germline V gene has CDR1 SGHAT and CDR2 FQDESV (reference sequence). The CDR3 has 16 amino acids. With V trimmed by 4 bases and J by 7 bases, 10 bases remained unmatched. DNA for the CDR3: TGTGCCAGCAGCTACACCCTAGCGGGAGATCGGAATGAGCAGTTCTTC. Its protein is CASSYTLAGDRNEQFF. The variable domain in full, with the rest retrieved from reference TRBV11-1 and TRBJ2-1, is EAEVAQSPRYKITEKSQAVAFWCDPISGHATLYWYRQILGQGPELLVQFQDESVVDDSQLPKDRFSAERLKGVDSTLKIQPAELGDSAMYLCASSYTLAGDRNEQFFGPGTRLTVL.